Following are 16 T cell receptor beta chains from one sample sequenced in a study of cytomegalovirus exposure and HLA in healthy donors. Sequencing used immunoSEQ multiplex PCR; TCRdb keeps in-frame clones, though not all of them. The table lists more than 85,000 clones, approximately 94% of them singletons. The source material was PBMCs. The receptors stem from a woman aged 30 to 39 in good health and CMV-seropositive.

This chain connects TRBV18 to TRBJ2-4; 10 bases fit TRBD1. The CDR3 is 16 residues long. Germline values: CDR1 KGHSH, CDR2 LQKENI. V shed 0 bases, J shed 9 bases, and the junction held 8 bases outside the gene matches. Here the CDR3 reads CASSPPGQGTRRIQYF. In DNA, the CDR3 is TGTGCCAGCTCACCACCGGGACAGGGGACAAGACGCATTCAGTACTTC.

The chain links TRBV30 to TRBJ1-3; no clear D. The CDR3 runs to 14 residues. The V end was cut by 4 bases, the J end by 4 bases, with 14 bases between. Germline V gene lookup returns CDR1 GTSNPN and CDR2 SVGIG (reference sequence). The CDR3 DNA reads TGTGCCTGGACTAGACTACACCAAGGAAACACCATATATTTT. Protein sequence: CAWTRLHQGNTIYF.

The chain uses TRBV30 and TRBJ1-1; no definite D call. From germline, CDR1 is GTSNPN and CDR2 SVGIG (reference sequence). The CDR3 totals 15 residues. V was trimmed by 1 base and J by 5 bases, leaving 17 bases between them. As DNA, the CDR3 is TGTGCCTGGAGTGAGTTTTTCGGTAGAGAGACTGAAGCTTTCTTT. Amino acid sequence: CAWSEFFGRETEAFF.

The rearrangement links TRBV5-4 to TRBJ2-7; 8 positions match TRBD1. The V and J ends lost 0 bases and 0 bases, in that order; junction bases with no gene match: 2. The CDR3 contains 15 residues. Looked up from germline, CDR1 is SGHNT and CDR2 is YYREEE (reference sequence). The CDR3 loop is CASSLGTGSSYEQYF. The CDR3 nucleotides read TGTGCCAGCAGCTTGGGGACAGGGAGCTCCTACGAGCAGTACTTC. The full variable domain, completed using reference TRBV5-4 and TRBJ2-7, is ETGVTQSPTHLIKTRGQQVTLRCSSQSGHNTVSWYQQALGQGPQFIFQYYREEENGRGNFPPRFSGLQFPNYSSELNVNALELDDSALYLCASSLGTGSSYEQYFGPGTRLTVT.

The J gene is TRBJ2-3, the V gene TRBV4-1, with 11 bases lining up with TRBD2. CDR3 length equals 18 residues. V gave up 1 base and J gave up 2 bases; unmatched junction bases: 8. Germline V gene lookup returns CDR1 MGHRA and CDR2 YSYEKL. The CDR3 DNA reads as TGCGCCAGCAGCCAAGTACTAGCGGGAGTGGGTGTCACAGATACGCAGTATTTT. Its protein product is CASSQVLAGVGVTDTQYF.

The chain uses TRBV10-3 and TRBJ1-1; 7 positions agree with TRBD1. This CDR3 contains 14 residues. Germline loops: CDR1 ENHRY, CDR2 SYGVKD. Losses at the gene ends were 6 bases for V and 0 bases for J; bases not matched to a gene: 4. CDR3 bases: TGTGCCATCAGGGGGGGACAGTTGAACACTGAAGCTTTCTTT. It specifies CAIRGGQLNTEAFF.

V gene TRBV9 combines with J gene TRBJ2-3; 13 nucleotides match TRBD2. The J segment lost 0 bases and the V segment lost 3 bases, leaving 7 bases of the junction unmatched. Germline V CDR1 and CDR2: SGDLS, YYNGEE. The CDR3 is 18 amino acids. DNA for the CDR3: TGTGCCAGCAGCGGACTAGCGGGAGGACGTCTGAGCACAGATACGCAGTATTTT. This translates into CASSGLAGGRLSTDTQYF.

V usage is TRBV7-7 and J usage is TRBJ2-5; 8 bases are a match to TRBD1. With 5 bases clipped from V and 7 bases from J, the junction kept 12 bases outside the gene matches. CDR3 length equals 15 residues. Germline V CDR1 and CDR2: SSHAT, FNYEAQ (reference sequence). The CDR3 DNA follows: TGTGCCAGCAGCAAAAGTCCCGGGACAGGTTGGACCCAGTACTTC. It translates to CASSKSPGTGWTQYF.

This chain connects TRBV2 to TRBJ2-2; 7 nucleotides match TRBD2. J lost 8 bases, V lost 7 bases, and 10 bases had no gene match. The germline V gene encodes CDR1 SNHLY and CDR2 FYNNEI. The CDR3 sequence is 14 residues long. This CDR3 is CASKSGTGPGELFF. Written as DNA, the CDR3 is TGTGCCAGCAAAAGCGGGACCGGCCCAGGGGAGCTGTTTTTT.

V usage is TRBV13 and J usage is TRBJ2-7, with 9 bases identical to TRBD2. The CDR3 loop spans 17 amino acids. J gave up 2 bases and V 2 bases, and 10 bases lay outside the gene matches. Germline V gene data show CDR1 as PRHDT and CDR2 as FYEKMQ (reference sequence). The chain's CDR3 is CASSLKGSGLATYEQYF. As DNA, the CDR3 is TGTGCCAGCAGCTTAAAGGGGTCGGGACTAGCAACCTACGAGCAGTACTTC.

The gene calls are TRBV7-9 and TRBJ1-4; D unresolved. This CDR3 is built from 15 residues. Trimming cost V 2 bases and J 8 bases, with 15 bases left between them. Germline CDR1 SEHNR, CDR2 FQNEAQ (reference sequence). This CDR3 reads CASSLMAARREKLFF. The DNA for the CDR3 is TGTGCCAGCAGCTTAATGGCCGCCCGGAGAGAAAAACTGTTTTTT.

This chain uses TRBV6-5 with TRBJ2-5; D may be TRBD1 (5 bases). With 5 bases removed from V and 7 bases from J, the gap between germline ends came to 11 bases. The CDR3 totals 12 residues. Germline CDR1 and CDR2: MNHEY and SVGAGI. The CDR3 spells CASSPRRGTQYF. The CDR3, as DNA: TGTGCCAGCAGTCCCCGTAGGGGGACCCAGTACTTC.

The chain has TRBV28 and TRBJ1-5, with 9 bases identical to TRBD1. Germline V gene lookup returns CDR1 MDHEN and CDR2 SYDVKM. V dropped 2 bases and J dropped 2; count of bases not matched to a gene: 1. The CDR3 loop spans 15 amino acids. The CDR3 DNA reads as TGTGCCAGCAGTTTACGGACAGGGGGCAATCAGCCCCAGCATTTT. Its translation: CASSLRTGGNQPQHF.

This clone was counted a single time. The chain combines TRBV15 with TRBJ2-1, with TRBD1 identical over 8 bases. J gave up 1 base and V 4 bases, and 9 bases lay outside the gene matches. The CDR3 is 17 amino acids. CDR1 and CDR2 from the germline V gene are LNHNV and YYDKDF (reference sequence). The CDR3 bases are TGTGCCACCAGCAAAGAACAAGGACAGGGATCCTACAATGAGCAGTTCTTC. This sequence encodes CATSKEQGQGSYNEQFF.

This clone was recorded once. The J gene is TRBJ2-7, the V gene TRBV29-1, with D tentatively TRBD2 (6 bases). Germline V lookup: CDR1 SQVTM, CDR2 ANQGSEA. The length of the CDR3 is 14 residues. V shed 2 bases and J shed 3 bases, with 14 bases lying between them. The CDR3 reads CSVELGGPVYEQYF. The CDR3 DNA follows: TGCAGCGTTGAATTGGGGGGACCCGTCTACGAGCAGTACTTC.

V is TRBV6-5 and J is TRBJ1-4; D is possibly TRBD1 (5 bases). Germline loops: CDR1 MNHEY, CDR2 SVGAGI. V gave up 5 bases and J gave up 7 bases, with 17 bases separating them. The CDR3 sequence is 15 residues long. The CDR3 loop is CASSRVTDQSEKLFF. The CDR3 bases are TGTGCCAGCAGTCGCGTGACAGATCAGAGTGAAAAACTGTTTTTT.